The 13 T cell receptor beta chains reported below all come from one sample, sequenced in a study of blood T cells in healthy people across ages. A J-beta primer mix and a sample-barcoded 5' primer were used in a second PCR of roughly 7 to 12 cycles. TCRdb recomputed calls from the 5' RACE reads with MiXCR, one row per CDR3 protein. The table lists approximately 800,000 distinct CDR3 sequences, about 46% of them singletons, with 15% to 20% in the top ten. The specimen sequenced was blood. These receptors were obtained from a man older than 75 in good health.

The table lists this clonotype with a few counts. The rearrangement uses TRBV18 and TRBJ1-1; tentative D call: TRBD1 (5 bases). Germline V gives CDR1 KGHSH, CDR2 LQKENI. This CDR3 comprises 15 residues. Trimming cost V 2 bases and J 4 bases, with 14 bases left between them. The CDR3 nucleotides are TGTGCCAGCTCACCAACGACGATTGGGGCCACTGAAGCTTTCTTT. This sequence encodes CASSPTTIGATEAFF.

The chain couples TRBV7-2 to TRBJ2-7; 13 bases are shared with TRBD2. Matching the DNA end better, TRBJ2-5 makes the J call doubtful. Germline CDR1 SGHTA, CDR2 FQGNSA. The CDR3 sequence is 18 residues long. The CDR3 coding sequence is TGTGCCAGCAGCTTAGTAGGGAGACTAGCGGGGGGCGGGGAGACCCAGTACTTC. Amino acid sequence: CASSLVGRLAGGGETQYF.

In this sample, this clonotype turned up many times. This chain connects TRBV29-1 to TRBJ2-7; TRBD1 agrees at 9 bases. The germline CDR1 and CDR2 sequences are SQVTM and ANQGSEA. The CDR3 runs 13 residues. V was clipped by 1 base and J by 6 bases; unmatched bases: 4. The CDR3 DNA is TGCAGCGTTGAAGGAGACAGGGGGGGCGAGCAGTACTTC. Its protein is CSVEGDRGGEQYF.

The chain couples TRBV14 to TRBJ2-7; TRBD2 aligns across 12 bases. Trimming removed 4 bases from V and 7 bases from J; junction bases left unmatched: 11. Germline CDR1 reads SGHDN; CDR2 reads FVKESK. The CDR3 spans 16 residues. The CDR3 DNA is TGTGCCAGCAGCCTACTTGGACTAGCGGGAAACAGTGAGCAGTACTTC. Encoded protein: CASSLLGLAGNSEQYF.

The chain recombines TRBV7-2 with TRBJ2-1; TRBD2 matches at 7 bases. Losses at the gene ends were 5 bases for V and 8 bases for J; bases not matched to a gene: 9. From germline, CDR1 is SGHTA and CDR2 FQGNSA. This CDR3 contains 14 residues. As DNA, the CDR3 is TGTGCCAGCAGCCCAGGGCGCGGGAGCTATGAGCAGTTCTTC. Its translation is CASSPGRGSYEQFF.

This clonotype was observed a single time. At one end, the junction sequence differs from germline, possibly due to a read error. The chain is built from TRBV27 and TRBJ2-2, with a weak D call TRBD2 (5 bases). The germline V gene encodes CDR1 MNHEY and CDR2 SMNVEV (reference sequence). CDR3 size: 17 residues. The CDR3 region has the DNA TGTGCCAGCAGTCCCCGAAGATCTACTGCAAACACCGGGGAGTTGTTTTTT. This encodes CASSPRRSTANTGELFF.

This clonotype was counted many times. The rearrangement links TRBV5-1 to TRBJ2-4; 10 bases align to TRBD1. Germline CDR1 reads SGHRS; CDR2 reads YFSETQ. Trimming removed 4 bases from V and 6 bases from J; junction bases left unmatched: 7. CDR3 length equals 15 residues. The CDR3 loop reads CASSLTGGERNIQYF. CDR3 DNA: TGCGCCAGCAGCCTGACAGGGGGCGAACGAAACATTCAGTACTTC. Supplemented by reference TRBV5-1 and TRBJ2-4, the full variable domain reads KAGVTQTPRYLIKTRGQQVTLSCSPISGHRSVSWYQQTPGQGLQFLFEYFSETQRNKGNFPGRFSGRQFSNSRSEMNVSTLELGDSALYLCASSLTGGERNIQYFGAGTRLSVL.

This clonotype was counted between two and nine times. The chain carries TRBV28 and TRBJ2-1; 8 bases fit TRBD2. CDR3 length equals 16 residues. Germline V gene sequence: CDR1 MDHEN, CDR2 SYDVKM. The ends lost 8 bases at V and 3 bases at J; junction bases unmatched: 12. The CDR3 DNA reads TGTGCCAGCCGAAAAACACTAGCGGTTAACTACAATGAGCAGTTCTTC. Protein sequence: CASRKTLAVNYNEQFF.

The gene calls are TRBV10-3 and TRBJ2-5, with TRBD2 identical over 7 bases. The CDR3 runs 16 residues. Germline CDR1 is ENHRY and CDR2 is SYGVKD. Trimming at V came to 0 bases and at J to 2 bases, leaving 6 bases not matched to a gene. CDR3 sequence (DNA): TGTGCCATCAGTGAGTCGTCCGGGACTACACAAGAGACCCAGTACTTC. Translation gives CAISESSGTTQETQYF.

CDR3 protein: CASSSPGLADYFSYEQYF. CDR3 bases: TGCGCCAGCAGCTCCCCCGGACTAGCGGACTACTTCTCCTACGAGCAGTACTTC. The rearrangement links TRBV5-1 to TRBJ2-7, with TRBD2 identical over 10 bases. The germline CDR1 and CDR2 sequences are SGHRS and YFSETQ. The CDR3 has 18 residues. Trimming took 3 bases from V and 0 from J; bases not matched to a gene: 12.

In regard to this clonotype: At one boundary the junction diverges from the germline segment, which might be a read error. V and J are TRBV7-2 and TRBJ2-4, with a possible D match to TRBD1 (6 bases). Germline-derived CDR1 and CDR2 are SGHTA and FQGNSA. The CDR3 runs to 13 residues. In nucleotides, the CDR3 is TGCGCCAGCAGCTTAGTCGCAGGGGAAGAGCAGTACTTC. This gives the protein CASSLVAGEEQYF.

The gene calls are TRBV6-5 and TRBJ1-4; D is ambiguous. This CDR3 region has 16 residues. CDR1 and CDR2 (germline): MNHEY, SVGAGI. The V gene lost 7 bases and the J gene lost 7 bases, with 22 bases spanning the gap. In DNA form, the CDR3 reads TGTGCCAGCACCCGTCGCGGCCGACAAGGTGGTGAAAAACTGTTTTTT. Residues: CASTRRGRQGGEKLFF.

The gene calls are TRBV6-2 or TRBV6-3 and TRBJ2-4; D is ambiguous. The V gene lost 2 bases and the J gene lost 2 bases, with 10 bases spanning the gap. The CDR3 has 15 residues. Germline CDR1 reads MNHEY; CDR2 reads SVGEGT. In DNA form, the CDR3 reads TGTGCCAGCAGTTACGCTTTCCTTTCCAAAAACATTCAGTACTTC. Protein: CASSYAFLSKNIQYF.